A selection of T cell receptor beta chains follows, all from one sample in a study of cytomegalovirus exposure and HLA in healthy donors. The method was immunoSEQ multiplex PCR; TCRdb's version includes in-frame clones alone and lacks a portion of them. This sample has 180,000 or so clones, with about 82% found just once. Sequencing input: PBMCs. The origin of the receptors is a woman under 30 in good health and CMV-seronegative. CDR3s include the opening cysteine and the closing phenylalanine or tryptophan. The order of the fields is D gene, clone size, V gene, J gene, CDR3 protein. The D gene is left open where the match is weak. Clone sizes are given selectively: once, few, many, or a class where the clone is expanded.

D gene: TRBD2
clone size: -
V gene: TRBV14
J gene: TRBJ2-3
CDR3 protein: CASSQDIRREGQYF

D gene: TRBD1
clone size: -
V gene: TRBV27
J gene: TRBJ1-1
CDR3 protein: CASMSVRGPGQKNEAFF

D gene: -
clone size: -
V gene: TRBV28
J gene: TRBJ2-1
CDR3 protein: CASSLTSSSYNEQFF

D gene: TRBD1
clone size: -
V gene: TRBV5-4
J gene: TRBJ2-3
CDR3 protein: CASSLLISGQGTKDTQYF

D gene: TRBD2
clone size: -
V gene: TRBV5-1
J gene: TRBJ2-1
CDR3 protein: CASSFLAGGAYNEQFF

D gene: -
clone size: -
V gene: TRBV21-1
J gene: TRBJ2-1
CDR3 protein: CASSKNPGLAILNEQFF

D gene: TRBD1
clone size: -
V gene: TRBV6-1
J gene: TRBJ1-1
CDR3 protein: CASSLGTGANTEAFF

D gene: -
clone size: -
V gene: TRBV12-5
J gene: TRBJ2-1
CDR3 protein: CASGLVLGASYNEQFF

D gene: TRBD1
clone size: -
V gene: TRBV6-1
J gene: TRBJ1-4
CDR3 protein: CASSEGTGDEKLFF

D gene: -
clone size: -
V gene: TRBV10-3
J gene: TRBJ2-3
CDR3 protein: CAISVSHPRDTQYF

D gene: TRBD1
clone size: -
V gene: TRBV10-3
J gene: TRBJ2-6
CDR3 protein: CAIYGQGTIGPGANVLTF

D gene: -
clone size: -
V gene: TRBV4-1
J gene: TRBJ2-7
CDR3 protein: CASSQEGARSSYEQYF

D gene: -
clone size: few
V gene: TRBV7-2
J gene: TRBJ2-7
CDR3 protein: CASSPGGGGSYEQYF

D gene: TRBD1
clone size: -
V gene: TRBV7-9
J gene: TRBJ2-5
CDR3 protein: CASSLEGTPGGWTQYF

D gene: -
clone size: -
V gene: TRBV14
J gene: TRBJ2-7
CDR3 protein: CASSQSEILPYEQYF

D gene: -
clone size: -
V gene: TRBV7-3
J gene: TRBJ1-1
CDR3 protein: CASSFIGGANTEAFF

D gene: -
clone size: -
V gene: TRBV28
J gene: TRBJ1-2
CDR3 protein: CASSLPGLDGYTF

D gene: TRBD2
clone size: once
V gene: TRBV10-1
J gene: TRBJ2-1
CDR3 protein: CASSDPTSGRRYSYNEQFF

D gene: TRBD1
clone size: -
V gene: TRBV11-1
J gene: TRBJ2-7
CDR3 protein: CASSLWTGGHEQYF

D gene: TRBD2
clone size: -
V gene: TRBV7-2
J gene: TRBJ2-7
CDR3 protein: CASSTTSGSYEQYF

D gene: -
clone size: -
V gene: TRBV19
J gene: TRBJ2-7
CDR3 protein: CASSTGLGTYEQYF

D gene: -
clone size: -
V gene: TRBV5-1
J gene: TRBJ1-4
CDR3 protein: CASSLVGGTPRDSFF

D gene: -
clone size: -
V gene: TRBV6-1
J gene: TRBJ2-1
CDR3 protein: CASSWRGPYNEQFF

D gene: TRBD1
clone size: -
V gene: TRBV15
J gene: TRBJ2-4
CDR3 protein: CATSSTGTGTLTTLKNIQYF

D gene: -
clone size: once
V gene: TRBV7-7
J gene: TRBJ2-2
CDR3 protein: CASSPGLSNTGELFF

D gene: TRBD2
clone size: once
V gene: TRBV29-1
J gene: TRBJ2-5
CDR3 protein: CSANAGGGDKQETQYF

D gene: TRBD1
clone size: -
V gene: TRBV5-1
J gene: TRBJ1-4
CDR3 protein: CASSLDGQGHEKLFF

D gene: TRBD1
clone size: once
V gene: TRBV27
J gene: TRBJ1-5
CDR3 protein: CASSLYYRGLQPQHF

D gene: TRBD2
clone size: -
V gene: TRBV5-1
J gene: TRBJ2-3
CDR3 protein: CASSLSASGVGDTQYF

D gene: TRBD2
clone size: -
V gene: TRBV27
J gene: TRBJ2-3
CDR3 protein: CASSFRTSGSLPDTQYF

D gene: -
clone size: -
V gene: TRBV28
J gene: TRBJ2-7
CDR3 protein: CASSSRGLLRGYEQYF

D gene: TRBD2
clone size: -
V gene: TRBV7-8
J gene: TRBJ2-1
CDR3 protein: CASEIAGGRRNNEQFF

D gene: TRBD1
clone size: -
V gene: TRBV29-1
J gene: TRBJ2-1
CDR3 protein: CSVEDGTGVDNEQFF

D gene: -
clone size: -
V gene: TRBV7-3
J gene: TRBJ1-1
CDR3 protein: CASSPRQVRGDTEAFF

D gene: TRBD1
clone size: -
V gene: TRBV2
J gene: TRBJ2-3
CDR3 protein: CAGQGTSTDTQYF

D gene: -
clone size: once
V gene: TRBV7-9
J gene: TRBJ2-3
CDR3 protein: CASSTPEAADTQYF

D gene: -
clone size: -
V gene: TRBV11-2
J gene: TRBJ2-7
CDR3 protein: CASSPDRQNSYEQYF

D gene: TRBD2
clone size: -
V gene: TRBV9
J gene: TRBJ2-1
CDR3 protein: CASSVTGGPPNEQFF

D gene: TRBD2
clone size: once
V gene: TRBV2
J gene: TRBJ2-3
CDR3 protein: CASGRPSGSRSDTQYF

D gene: -
clone size: once
V gene: TRBV29-1
J gene: TRBJ2-1
CDR3 protein: CSVEFLVSEQFF

D gene: TRBD1
clone size: few
V gene: TRBV7-2
J gene: TRBJ1-1
CDR3 protein: CASSTRQGGAFF

D gene: TRBD2
clone size: -
V gene: TRBV4-1
J gene: TRBJ2-1
CDR3 protein: CASSPTSGRRNEQFF

D gene: -
clone size: once
V gene: TRBV6-1
J gene: TRBJ1-1
CDR3 protein: CASRRGRKFEAFF